This TCR beta chain was profiled in a study of graft-versus-host responses after intestinal transplantation. Study background: The study gave all recipients anti-thymocyte globulin induction, then tacrolimus and steroids for about 3 years.

The CDR3 sequence is 15 residues long. V was shortened by 4 bases and J by 5 bases, with 18 bases between the two germline ends. Germline V gene data show CDR1 as SGHRS and CDR2 as YFSETQ. Concerning this clone: Its target is unknown.

Repertoires were generated with immunoSEQ multiplex PCR, while TCRdb's copy carries only in-frame clones and drops some. Among approximately 85,000 clones, around 93% were seen once, and the ten largest hold 7% to 9.5%. This chain uses TRBV5-1 with TRBJ2-5; D gene unclear. The receptor's source is a human donor who was the organ donor for an intestinal transplant. The sequenced sample was unstimulated CD8+ T cells sorted from spleen or lymph node cells, obtained before transplant. The CDR3, as DNA: TGCGCCAGCAGCGTGGCGGAGACGGTGTGGGAGACCCAGTACTTC. Its protein product is CASSVAETVWETQYF. Full variable domain (outside the CDR3, taken from reference TRBV5-1 and TRBJ2-5): KAGVTQTPRYLIKTRGQQVTLSCSPISGHRSVSWYQQTPGQGLQFLFEYFSETQRNKGNFPGRFSGRQFSNSRSEMNVSTLELGDSALYLCASSVAETVWETQYFGPGTRLLVL.